This T cell receptor (beta chain) derives from a study of radiotherapy plus CTLA-4 blockade in lung cancer (dated by TCRdb to between 2018 and 2020). About the investigation overall: Objective responses were observed in 18% of enrolled patients, and disease control was achieved in 30% to 40%.

The full study reports these points: Increased serum interferon-beta after radiation, together with early dynamic changes in blood T cell clones, were reported to be the strongest predictors of response. After treatment with radiotherapy and ipilimumab, TCR clones that originated in tumors expanded in peripheral blood.

Library method: the immunoSEQ multiplex PCR assay. Held by TCRdb, this immuneACCESS table contains in-frame sequences only and omits some clones. Under half of the omission traces to an unresolved V gene where checked; the cause of the rest is unknown. In all, the sample holds 39,000 or so clones, and about 80% of those were seen once. Clones ranked in the top ten supply approximately 9% of the sample. Regarding this clone: This receptor's antigen is unknown. The sample holds no much larger clone one base away, and base qualities are not on file.

V trim: 7 bases; J trim: 2 bases; unmatched bases: 7. The CDR3, cysteine through phenylalanine, is 14 amino acids long. Only the CDR3 DNA stays, 42 bases, in frame from base 1. CDR1 is given as SGHRS and CDR2 as YFSETQ, both from the germline V gene. The study evaluated CTLA-4 blockade (ipilimumab) given together with focal radiation therapy in patients who had chemo-refractory metastatic non-small-cell lung cancer. The rearrangement joined TRBV5-1 to TRBJ1-1; a stretch of 8 junction bases matches TRBD1. The material was peripheral blood, obtained from a patient treated with radiotherapy plus ipilimumab. This clonotype was obtained from a human donor with non-small cell lung cancer who had stable disease on radiotherapy plus ipilimumab. The nucleotide sequence is given as TGCGCCAGCGGATTGGACAGGGCTAACACTGAAGCTTTCTTT. Its coded protein is CASGLDRANTEAFF.